The clone carrying this T cell receptor beta chain was picked up one time. This specimen belongs to a study of blood T cell repertoires in COVID-19. Here immunoSEQ multiplex PCR was the method, and the copy in TCRdb shows in-frame clones only, minus some. The data show tens of thousands of clones, roughly four fifths seen once. Source material: peripheral blood. The source is an elderly man with COVID-19, enrolled during active disease.

For the CDR3, the DNA is TGTGCCTGGAGTGTAAGGGGGGGCAGACTTAATTCACCCCTCCACTTT. Translation: CAWSVRGGRLNSPLHF. This chain joins TRBV30 and TRBJ1-6, with a tentative D call TRBD1 (6 bases). This CDR3 is built from 16 residues. Looked up from germline, CDR1 is GTSNPN and CDR2 is SVGIG (reference sequence). V gave up 0 bases and J gave up 6 bases, with 15 bases separating them.